In its sample, the clone carrying this T cell receptor (beta chain) was seen many times. The target antigen is unknown. This sample is drawn from a study of identical twins. The study's findings and limits: Out-of-frame TCR alpha sharing observed in monozygotic twins exceeded model estimates. Abundant beta clonotypes from cord blood bore fewer insertions; memory repertoires lacked this pattern. Sharing of beta out-of-frame sequences by twins showed a weaker excess.

CDR3 length: 13 residues. Template switching introduced a universal primer site, and the cDNA bore unique molecular identifiers. TCRdb re-called the 5' RACE reads with MiXCR, one entry per CDR3 protein. The sample carries around 300,000 distinct CDR3 sequences, more than 6.5% recorded once. This same sample was also part of a study on yellow fever vaccine responses in identical twins.

The sample comprised memory (CD45RO+) T cells sorted from blood. The chain links TRBV21-1 to TRBJ2-7; TRBD1, the table's D call, lacks a check against the DNA. TRBV21-1 constitutes a pseudogene. The TCR originated in a woman aged 18-29 years in good health. The CDR3 sequence is CASSYREGSEQYV. In DNA form, the CDR3 reads TGTGCCAGCAGCTACAGAGAGGGGAGCGAGCAGTACGTC.